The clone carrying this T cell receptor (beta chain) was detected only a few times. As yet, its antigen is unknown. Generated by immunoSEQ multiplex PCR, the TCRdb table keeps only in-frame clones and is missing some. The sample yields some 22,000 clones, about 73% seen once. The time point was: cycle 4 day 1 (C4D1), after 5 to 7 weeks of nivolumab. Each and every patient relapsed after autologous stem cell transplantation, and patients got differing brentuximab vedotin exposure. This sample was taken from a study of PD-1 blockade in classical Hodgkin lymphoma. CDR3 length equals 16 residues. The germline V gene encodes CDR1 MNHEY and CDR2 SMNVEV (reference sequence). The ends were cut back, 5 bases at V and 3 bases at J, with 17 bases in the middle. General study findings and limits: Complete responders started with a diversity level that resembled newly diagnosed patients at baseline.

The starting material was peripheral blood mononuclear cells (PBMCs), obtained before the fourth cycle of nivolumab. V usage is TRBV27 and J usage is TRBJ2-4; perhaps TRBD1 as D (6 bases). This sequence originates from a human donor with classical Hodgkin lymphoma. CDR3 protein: CASSLRQVGGKNIQYF. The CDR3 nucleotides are TGTGCCAGCAGTCTACGACAGGTTGGGGGCAAAAACATTCAGTACTTC.